The clone carrying this T cell receptor beta chain was detected a few times. Its specificity is not known. This sample is part of a study of T cells after yellow fever vaccination. Findings of the study overall: The study found a weaker secondary response that peaked faster, day 5 versus 15. A small proportion of clonotypes was detected in both the CD4 and CD8 compartments. Most clones from primary vaccination resurfaced after the booster (around 97% CD4, 70% to 90% CD8).

TCR cDNA was made by 5'RACE template switching, adding a universal primer site and UMIs. TCRdb re-derived calls from the 5' RACE reads in MiXCR, one entry per CDR3 protein. The data contain about 240,000 distinct CDR3 sequences, 6.9% of them singletons. The sequence was obtained from a man aged 30 to 39 who received the YFV17D yellow fever vaccine. The sample here was CD4+ T cells sorted from PBMCs, taken 15 days after the yellow fever booster vaccination.

The CDR3 reads CASSPPVEGDYNEQFF. The CDR3, as DNA: TGCGCCAGCAGTCCTCCGGTAGAGGGAGATTACAATGAGCAGTTCTTC. V usage is TRBV23-1 and J usage is TRBJ2-1, with D tentatively TRBD2 (5 bases). TRBV23-1 is an ORF; its function is uncertain. The V and J ends lost 4 bases and 4 bases respectively, with 17 bases between them. CDR3 length equals 16 residues.